One and the same sample provided the 19 T cell receptor beta chains below, sequenced in a study of T cell repertoires in cytomegalovirus infection. TCRdb reanalysed the reads using MiXCR and keeps one entry per CDR3 protein. In the table there are 450,000 to 650,000 distinct CDR3 sequences, approximately 26% of which are singletons. Specimen: PBMCs. The origin of the receptors is a human donor in good health (CMV status not recorded). Some clones in this sample may be carry-over from other donors' samples.

V is TRBV27 and J is TRBJ2-3; 8 nucleotides match TRBD2. The junction had 16 bases not matched to a gene; V was cut back by 8 bases and J by 0 bases. This CDR3 is built from 18 residues. The germline gives CDR1 MNHEY, CDR2 SMNVEV (reference sequence). The CDR3 protein is CASSTLRTSGVSTDTQYF. CDR3 DNA: TGTGCCAGCTCCACCCTTCGAACTAGCGGAGTAAGCACAGATACGCAGTATTTT.

Many counts were recorded for this clonotype. The CDR3 DNA is TGTGCCAGCAGCTTAGCAGCAGGGACCTACGAGCAGTACTTC. Its protein product is CASSLAAGTYEQYF. The chain recombines TRBV11-3 with TRBJ2-7; weak D call: TRBD1 (5 bases). The CDR3 runs to 14 residues. Between the trimmed V and J ends, which lost 1 base and 2 bases, there was a span of 9 bases. The germline V gene has CDR1 SGHNT and CDR2 YENEEA.

V gene TRBV6-4 combines with J gene TRBJ2-3; D may be TRBD2 (5 bases). This CDR3 has 16 residues. Trimming left V 5 bases short and J 0 bases short, with 15 bases between. The V gene's germline CDR1 is MRHNA and CDR2 SNTAGT. The DNA of the CDR3 is TGTGCCAGCAGTCCCAACTCGGGGTCTAGCACAGATACGCAGTATTTT. It specifies CASSPNSGSSTDTQYF.

This rearrangement joins TRBV18 to TRBJ2-3; TRBD1 matches at 7 bases. The CDR3 extends over 17 amino acids. The germline V gene encodes CDR1 KGHSH and CDR2 LQKENI. The ends lost 3 bases at V and 0 bases at J; junction bases unmatched: 9. The CDR3 region is CASSPPRQGLSTDTQYF. The CDR3 coding sequence is TGTGCCAGCTCACCCCCGCGACAGGGCCTTAGCACAGATACGCAGTATTTT. Supplemented by reference TRBV18 and TRBJ2-3, the full variable domain reads NAGVMQNPRHLVRRRGQEARLRCSPMKGHSHVYWYRQLPEEGLKFMVYLQKENIIDESGMPKERFSAEFPKEGPSILRIQQVVRGDSAAYFCASSPPRQGLSTDTQYFGPGTRLTVL.

This clonotype appeared many times. This chain connects TRBV7-2 to TRBJ2-7; D is unresolved. V was cut by 4 bases and J by 3 bases, with 4 bases left in between. The germline V gene encodes CDR1 SGHTA and CDR2 FQGNSA. The CDR3 is made up of 11 amino acids. CDR3 residues: CASSSNYEQYF. Written as DNA, the CDR3 is TGTGCCAGCAGCTCAAACTACGAGCAGTACTTC.

This clonotype was counted between two and nine times. The chain is built from TRBV28 and TRBJ1-1; tentatively, D is TRBD1 (5 bases). The germline gives CDR1 MDHEN, CDR2 SYDVKM. The length of the CDR3 is 15 residues. V lost 4 bases and J lost 0, with 12 bases in between. The CDR3 protein is CASSSAGLMNTEAFF. CDR3 nucleotide sequence: TGTGCCAGCAGTTCAGCAGGGCTCATGAACACTGAAGCTTTCTTT.

In its sample, this clonotype was seen many times. The chain combines TRBV7-8 with TRBJ2-2, with TRBD1 matching 7 bases. This CDR3 has 16 residues. V was pared by 4 bases and J by 0 bases, with 5 bases of the junction left unmatched. Germline CDR1 is SGHVS and CDR2 is FQNEAQ. The CDR3 sequence: CASSSKQGSNTGELFF. CDR3 DNA: TGTGCCAGCAGCTCGAAACAGGGGTCGAACACCGGGGAGCTGTTTTTT.

This clonotype was seen at least ten times. V is TRBV4-3 and J is TRBJ2-7, with 11 nucleotides matching TRBD2. The CDR3 totals 19 residues. V lost 2 bases, J lost 4 bases, and 16 bases stayed unmatched. Germline V CDR1 and CDR2: LGHNA, YSLEER. The CDR3, as DNA: TGCGCCAGCAGCCAAATCGGGACTACTACTAGCGGGAGAGCATACGAGCAGTACGTC. Its translation: CASSQIGTTTSGRAYEQYV.

The V and J genes are TRBV24-1 and TRBJ2-1; D might be TRBD1 (5 bases). The CDR3 is 17 residues long. CDR1 KGHDR and CDR2 SFDVKD come from the germline V gene. Trimming left V 3 bases short and J 1 base short, with 15 bases between. The CDR3: CATSDRTGVRSYNEQFF. As DNA, the CDR3 is TGTGCCACCAGTGATCGTACAGGAGTAAGGTCCTACAATGAGCAGTTCTTC.

The chain has TRBV14 and TRBJ2-7, with TRBD2 identical over 11 bases. Germline V CDR1 and CDR2: SGHDN, FVKESK. This CDR3 region has 15 residues. Trimming cost V 1 base and J 7 bases; bases outside gene matches: 6. CDR3 in amino acids: CASSQVSLAGGEQYF. The DNA for the CDR3 is TGTGCCAGCAGCCAAGTCTCCCTAGCGGGGGGAGAGCAGTACTTC. The entire variable domain, with the rest obtained from reference TRBV14 and TRBJ2-7, is as follows: EAGVTQFPSHSVIEKGQTVTLRCDPISGHDNLYWYRRVMGKEIKFLLHFVKESKQDESGMPNNRFLAERTGGTYSTLKVQPAELEDSGVYFCASSQVSLAGGEQYFGPGTRLTVT.

This chain joins TRBV7-9 and TRBJ2-7, with D unclear. This CDR3 is 13 amino acids long. Deletions cut 1 base from V and 2 bases from J, with 6 bases between. The germline CDR1 and CDR2 sequences are SEHNR and FQNEAQ (reference sequence). The CDR3 here is CASSLDLTYEQYF. The CDR3 bases are TGTGCCAGCAGCTTAGACCTAACCTACGAGCAGTACTTC.

V and J are TRBV28 and TRBJ2-5, with 7 bases that match TRBD2. Germline V gene lookup returns CDR1 MDHEN and CDR2 SYDVKM. V trimming: 1 base; J trimming: 3 bases; junction bases outside the gene matches: 11. This CDR3 has 17 residues. CDR3 loop: CASSLFSSGRTKETQYF. CDR3 DNA sequence: TGTGCCAGCAGTTTATTTAGCTCCGGGAGGACCAAAGAGACCCAGTACTTC.

CDR3 in DNA: TGCGCCAGCAGCCAGAGGACTCCTCAAGAGACCCAGTACTTC. Translating it yields CASSQRTPQETQYF. The chain couples TRBV4-1 to TRBJ2-5; a weak D match, TRBD2 (5 bases). Germline lookup yields CDR1 MGHRA and CDR2 YSYEKL. The CDR3 consists of 14 residues. Between the trimmed V and J ends, which lost 3 bases and 2 bases, there was a span of 10 bases.

The CDR3: CASSLVSSRGSTGNTIYF. In DNA, the CDR3 is TGTGCCAGCAGCTTAGTTTCTTCTCGGGGGTCTACTGGAAACACCATATATTTT. This chain links TRBV7-6 with TRBJ1-3; possibly TRBD1 for D (5 bases). Germline V CDR1 and CDR2: SGHVS, FNYEAQ. Trimming took 1 base from V and 2 from J, leaving 18 bases between them. This CDR3 has 18 amino acids.

In the case of this clonotype: One end of the junction fails to match germline, which may point to a read error. The rearrangement joins TRBV6-1 to TRBJ1-5; D may be TRBD1 (5 bases). This CDR3 comprises 16 residues. Germline V CDR1 and CDR2: MNHNS, SASEGT. DNA of the CDR3: TGTGCCAGCAGTTACATGGGACCCACGCGGGAATCAGCCCCAGCATTT. It is translated as CASSYMGPTRESAPAF.

The chain combines TRBV6-2 or TRBV6-3 with TRBJ2-6, with D perhaps TRBD2 (6 bases). V was pared by 2 bases and J by 2 bases, with 7 bases between. The CDR3 has 15 amino acids. Germline-derived CDR1 and CDR2 are MNHEY and SVGEGT. Written as DNA, the CDR3 is TGTGCCAGCAGTTACGGGGGGACTGGGGCCAACGTCCTGACTTTC. This translates into CASSYGGTGANVLTF.

This clonotype occurred many times. The chain is built from TRBV7-6 and TRBJ2-5; 8 nucleotides line up with TRBD1. The CDR3 is made up of 17 amino acids. Germline V CDR1 and CDR2: SGHVS, FNYEAQ. V dropped 4 bases and J dropped 4; count of bases not matched to a gene: 14. The CDR3 DNA follows: TGTGCCAGCAGCTCCGGGACAGGTTTAGTTGTTGCAGAGACCCAGTACTTC. Translating gives CASSSGTGLVVAETQYF.

This chain links TRBV7-2 with TRBJ2-3, with 10 positions matching TRBD2. The CDR3 loop spans 18 amino acids. With V trimmed by 1 base and J by 2 bases, 9 bases remained unmatched. Germline V lookup: CDR1 SGHTA, CDR2 FQGNSA. The CDR3 region is CASSLETSSGRITDTQYF. CDR3 DNA: TGTGCCAGCAGCTTAGAAACGTCTAGCGGGAGAATCACAGATACGCAGTATTTT.

The chain links TRBV18 to TRBJ2-6; 8 nucleotides align to TRBD1. The CDR3 covers 15 residues. CDR1 KGHSH and CDR2 LQKENI come from the germline V gene. Unmatched junction bases numbered 4, after V lost 2 bases and J lost 7 bases. Here the CDR3 reads CASSPGTGGANVLTF. CDR3 DNA sequence: TGTGCCAGCTCACCAGGGACAGGTGGAGCCAACGTCCTGACTTTC.